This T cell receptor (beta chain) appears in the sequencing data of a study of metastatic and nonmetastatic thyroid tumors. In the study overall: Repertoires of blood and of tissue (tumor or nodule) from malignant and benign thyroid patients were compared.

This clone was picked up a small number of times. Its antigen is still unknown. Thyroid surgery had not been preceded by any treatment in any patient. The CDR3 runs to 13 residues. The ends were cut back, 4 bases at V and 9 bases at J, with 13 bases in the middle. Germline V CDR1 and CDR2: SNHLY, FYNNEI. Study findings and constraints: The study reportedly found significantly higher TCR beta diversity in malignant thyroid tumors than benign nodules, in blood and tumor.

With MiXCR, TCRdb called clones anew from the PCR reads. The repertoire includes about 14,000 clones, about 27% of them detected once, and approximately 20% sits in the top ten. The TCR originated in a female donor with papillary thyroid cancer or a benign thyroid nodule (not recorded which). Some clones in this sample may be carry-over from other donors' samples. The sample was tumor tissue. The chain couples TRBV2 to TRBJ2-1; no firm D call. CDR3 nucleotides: TGTGCCAGCAGTGCAGACTTTTCGAGTGAGCAGTTCTTC. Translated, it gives CASSADFSSEQFF. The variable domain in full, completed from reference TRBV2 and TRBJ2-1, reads EPEVTQTPSHQVTQMGQEVILRCVPISNHLYFYWYRQILGQKVEFLVSFYNNEISEKSEIFDDQFSVERPDGSNFTLKIRSTKLEDSAMYFCASSADFSSEQFFGPGTRLTVL.